The source of this T cell receptor (beta chain) is a study of identical twins. This clonotype was found a few times. The CDR3 has 11 residues. The V end was cut by 10 bases, the J end by 2 bases, with 7 bases between. Germline V gives CDR1 ENHRY, CDR2 SYGVKD. MiXCR, applied by TCRdb to the 5' RACE reads, yields one record per CDR3 protein. The sample lists 400,000 to 550,000 distinct CDR3 sequences, less than 25% seen once, with around 1% in the top ten. The sample was also reused in another study, on T cells expressing NK-cell markers. As that report states: For a few donors, these clonotypes were likewise the leading ones in the CD3+CD56-NKG2C+ fraction.

This TCR came from a woman aged 18-29 years in good health. Sequenced material: CD4+ T cells sorted from blood. The chain has TRBV10-3 and TRBJ2-3; D not resolved. For the CDR3, the DNA is TGTGCCACCACACTCACAGATACGCAGTATTTT. It is translated as CATTLTDTQYF.